Listed below are T cell receptor beta chains from one sample, sequenced in a study of shared clonotypes between healthy human individuals. Assay used: immunoSEQ multiplex PCR; TCRdb lists only in-frame clones, some missing. The table records 650,000 to 750,000 clones, about two thirds of them present only once. Sequencing was performed on memory CD4+ T cells sorted from blood. These receptors were obtained from a woman aged 25-40 years in good health. Both conserved end residues are part of each CDR3. D genes are given only for firm matches. The listing skips clone size in some rows; elsewhere it reads once, few, many or a size class.

clone_size | j_call | d_call | v_call | cdr3_aa | cdr3_nt
. | TRBJ2-7 | TRBD2 | TRBV5-3 | CARSPPRGGTRPYEQYF | TGTGCCAGAAGCCCTCCTAGGGGTGGGACTAGGCCCTACGAGCAGTACTTC
. | TRBJ2-3 | TRBD2 | TRBV2 | CASRARTSGTDTQYF | TGTGCCAGCAGGGCAAGGACTAGCGGGACAGATACGCAGTATTTT
. | TRBJ2-2 | TRBD1 | TRBV2 | CASSRTGTNTGELFF | TGTGCCAGCAGCAGGACAGGGACGAACACCGGGGAGCTGTTTTTT
. | TRBJ1-5 | . | TRBV28 | CASRPGTKQPQHF | TGTGCCAGCAGGCCAGGGACTAAACAGCCCCAGCATTTT
. | TRBJ1-5 | . | TRBV10-2 | CASGKGRINQPQHF | TGCGCCAGCGGTAAGGGACGGATCAATCAGCCCCAGCATTTT
once | TRBJ2-5 | . | TRBV6-1 | CASSVTGAETQYF | TGTGCCAGCAGTGTTACAGGTGCAGAGACCCAGTACTTC
few | TRBJ1-1 | . | TRBV11-2 | CASSLAGAGTHTEAFF | TGTGCCAGCAGCTTAGCGGGTGCAGGGACCCACACTGAAGCTTTCTTT
. | TRBJ2-7 | TRBD1 | TRBV14 | CASSQKPGQVYEQYF | TGTGCCAGCAGCCAAAAACCGGGACAGGTCTACGAGCAGTACTTC
few | TRBJ2-7 | TRBD2 | TRBV5-1 | CASSWTSGTTLGEQYF | TGCGCCAGCAGCTGGACTAGCGGGACTACCCTCGGCGAGCAGTACTTC
. | TRBJ2-1 | . | TRBV28 | CASSLIRKSYNEQFF | TGTGCCAGCAGTCTCATAAGGAAATCCTACAATGAGCAGTTCTTC
. | TRBJ1-4 | TRBD1 | TRBV5-8 | CASSPRDRDREKLFF | TGTGCCAGCAGCCCCCGGGACAGGGATCGAGAAAAACTGTTTTTT
many | TRBJ2-3 | . | TRBV2 | CASDSSTDTQYF | TGTGCCAGCGACTCTAGCACAGATACGCAGTATTTT
many | TRBJ2-2 | . | TRBV25-1 | CASTLRGELFF | TGTGCCAGCACCCTTAGGGGGGAGCTGTTTTTT
. | TRBJ2-3 | . | TRBV2 | CASSEVSAVTDTQYF | TGTGCCAGCAGTGAAGTTTCAGCGGTCACAGATACGCAGTATTTT
. | TRBJ2-3 | . | TRBV6-1 | CASSVAGSTDTQYF | TGTGCCAGCAGTGTTGCGGGTAGCACAGATACGCAGTATTTT
. | TRBJ1-1 | . | TRBV6-6 | CASARGGTLGEAFF | TGTGCCAGCGCGCGGGGGGGGACCTTGGGTGAAGCTTTCTTT
. | TRBJ2-1 | . | TRBV18 | CASSPSKQENEQFF | TGTGCCAGCTCACCTTCAAAACAAGAGAATGAGCAGTTCTTC
. | TRBJ1-5 | . | TRBV30 | CAWSVDGAGGNQPQHF | TGTGCCTGGAGCGTGGACGGGGCAGGAGGCAATCAGCCCCAGCATTTT
. | TRBJ2-1 | . | TRBV5-4 | CASSSKAYNEQFF | TGTGCCAGCTCTAGTAAGGCCTACAATGAGCAGTTCTTC
. | TRBJ1-3 | . | TRBV2 | CASSELQGSGNTIYF | TGTGCCAGCAGTGAACTCCAGGGCTCTGGAAACACCATATATTTT
. | TRBJ1-4 | . | TRBV5-8 | CASSLLRELDEKLFF | TGTGCCAGCAGCTTACTAAGGGAATTAGATGAAAAACTGTTTTTT
. | TRBJ2-4 | . | TRBV11-1 | CASSYAQVKNIQYF | TGTGCCAGCAGCTACGCACAGGTCAAAAACATTCAGTACTTC
. | TRBJ1-1 | . | TRBV11-2 | CASSPKLITEAFF | TGTGCCAGCAGCCCTAAACTAATCACTGAAGCTTTCTTT
. | TRBJ1-5 | . | TRBV28 | CASSLSSPYQPQHF | TGTGCCAGCAGTTTGTCCAGCCCTTATCAGCCCCAGCATTTT
. | TRBJ1-2 | TRBD1 | TRBV18 | CASSAQGNGYTF | TGTGCCAGCTCGGCACAGGGGAATGGCTACACCTTC
. | TRBJ1-1 | TRBD1 | TRBV2 | CASSLTGEIFTEAFF | TGTGCCAGCAGCCTGACAGGGGAGATCTTCACTGAAGCTTTCTTT
. | TRBJ2-1 | TRBD2 | TRBV5-4 | CASSSGTSSYNEQFF | TGTGCCAGCTCGAGCGGGACGAGCTCCTACAATGAGCAGTTCTTC
. | TRBJ1-2 | TRBD1 | TRBV27 | CASSSRQGGVYGYTF | TGTGCCAGCAGTTCCCGACAGGGCGGCGTCTATGGCTACACCTTC
. | TRBJ1-2 | . | TRBV5-5 | CASSLVGGSEANYGYTF | TGTGCCAGCAGCTTGGTGGGTGGTTCAGAAGCTAACTATGGCTACACCTTC
. | TRBJ2-3 | . | TRBV7-2 | CASSLYSSETDTQYF | TGTGCCAGCAGCTTATACAGTTCTGAGACAGATACGCAGTATTTT
few | TRBJ1-5 | . | TRBV6-1 | CASSDTPSNQPQHF | TGTGCCAGCAGTGACACCCCTAGCAATCAGCCCCAGCATTTT
. | TRBJ2-3 | TRBD1 | TRBV29-1 | CSVESGGADTQYF | TGCAGCGTTGAATCAGGGGGAGCAGATACGCAGTATTTT
. | TRBJ1-1 | . | TRBV7-3 | CASSLSMNTEAFF | TGTGCCAGCAGCTTGTCAATGAACACTGAAGCTTTCTTT
few | TRBJ2-5 | . | TRBV10-3 | CAISARDGETQYF | TGTGCCATCAGTGCGCGGGATGGGGAGACCCAGTACTTC
. | TRBJ2-7 | . | TRBV6-1 | CASSVQGPALPYEQYF | TGTGCCAGCAGTGTTCAAGGGCCAGCGCTTCCCTACGAGCAGTACTTC
once | TRBJ1-2 | TRBD1 | TRBV28 | CASSNPGTANYGYTF | TGTGCCAGCAGTAACCCCGGGACAGCTAACTATGGCTACACCTTC
. | TRBJ2-5 | TRBD2 | TRBV6-5 | CASSPGTSRQETQYF | TGTGCCAGCAGCCCCGGGACTAGCCGCCAAGAGACCCAGTACTTC
. | TRBJ2-7 | . | TRBV11-2 | CASSFQGRPYEQYF | TGTGCCAGCAGCTTTCAGGGGAGGCCCTACGAGCAGTACTTC
. | TRBJ2-1 | TRBD2 | TRBV18 | CASSLGLGSYNEQFF | TGTGCCAGCTCACTCGGACTAGGAAGCTACAATGAGCAGTTCTTC
. | TRBJ2-5 | TRBD1 | TRBV18 | CASSLGQGNRETQYF | TGTGCCAGCTCACTGGGACAGGGTAACCGGGAGACCCAGTACTTC
. | TRBJ1-5 | TRBD1 | TRBV18 | CASSPGQTRSQPQHF | TGTGCCAGCTCACCGGGACAGACTAGGAGTCAGCCCCAGCATTTT
. | TRBJ1-5 | . | TRBV6-6 | CASGRIGQPQHF | TGTGCCAGCGGAAGGATCGGTCAGCCCCAGCATTTT
. | TRBJ2-3 | . | TRBV19 | CASSAQVGGKTDTQYF | TGTGCCAGTAGTGCCCAGGTCGGTGGGAAGACAGATACGCAGTATTTT
few | TRBJ2-1 | . | TRBV30 | CAWTAGTSYNEQFF | TGTGCCTGGACTGCCGGGACATCCTACAATGAGCAGTTCTTC
. | TRBJ1-5 | TRBD1 | TRBV30 | CAYSQGKGQPQHF | TGTGCCTATTCACAGGGGAAAGGGCAGCCCCAGCATTTT
once | TRBJ2-7 | . | TRBV19 | CASRDRGFPYEQYF | TGTGCCAGTCGCGATCGGGGGTTTCCCTACGAGCAGTACTTC
. | TRBJ2-7 | TRBD2 | TRBV28 | CASSLWAGGPYEQYF | TGTGCCAGCAGTTTATGGGCGGGAGGGCCCTACGAGCAGTACTTC
. | TRBJ2-5 | TRBD1 | TRBV18 | CASSAGTGFGETQYF | TGTGCCAGCTCAGCCGGGACAGGGTTTGGAGAGACCCAGTACTTC
many | TRBJ1-1 | TRBD1 | TRBV18 | CASSPLGTETEAFF | TGTGCCAGCTCACCACTTGGGACAGAGACTGAAGCTTTCTTT
. | TRBJ2-6 | . | TRBV11-3 | CASSPGTGSSGANVLTF | TGTGCCAGCAGCCCCGGGACGGGGAGCTCTGGGGCCAACGTCCTGACTTTC
few | TRBJ1-1 | . | TRBV28 | CASSSPGQLNTEAFF | TGTGCCAGCAGTTCCCCGGGGCAGCTGAACACTGAAGCTTTCTTT
. | TRBJ1-1 | TRBD1 | TRBV28 | CASSRVRGRTEAFF | TGTGCCAGCAGTAGAGTCAGGGGGCGAACTGAAGCTTTCTTT
once | TRBJ1-1 | . | TRBV21-1 | CARFLRRVAFF | TGTGCCAGATTCTTACGGAGGGTAGCTTTCTTT
. | TRBJ1-3 | . | TRBV6-6 | CASTAGLPGTIYF | TGTGCCAGCACCGCAGGGTTGCCGGGCACCATATATTTT
few | TRBJ1-2 | . | TRBV2 | CASSVGGGYTF | TGTGCCAGCAGTGTAGGTGGAGGCTACACCTTC
once | TRBJ2-3 | TRBD2 | TRBV6-5 | CASSYSKHREAATQYF | TGTGCCAGCAGTTACTCAAAGCACCGGGAGGCCGCGACGCAGTATTTT
. | TRBJ2-2 | TRBD1 | TRBV9 | CASSVGGQGRRTGELFF | TGTGCCAGCAGCGTAGGAGGACAGGGGCGCCGCACCGGGGAGCTGTTTTTT
. | TRBJ2-7 | TRBD2 | TRBV6-1 | CASRGNPGLNYEQYF | TGTGCCAGCAGAGGAAACCCGGGACTAAACTACGAGCAGTACTTC
. | TRBJ2-5 | . | TRBV7-3 | CASSSVGAGTQETQYF | TGTGCCAGCAGCTCAGTCGGGGCTGGCACCCAAGAGACCCAGTACTTC
. | TRBJ2-7 | . | TRBV7-9 | CASSRRAGTYEQYF | TGTGCCAGCAGCAGGAGGGCGGGAACCTACGAGCAGTACTTC